This T cell receptor beta chain emerged from a study of blood T cells in healthy people across ages. Peripheral blood was drawn, approximately 9.7 milliliters per donor. The study isolated at least 7 million PBMCs from each sample. The CDR3 is 13 residues long. The V end lost 5 bases, the J end lost 7 bases, and 14 bases lay between the germline ends. The germline gives CDR1 MNHNS, CDR2 SASEGT. Sample-barcoded 5' priming and a J-beta primer mix drove a second PCR of about 6 to 11 cycles. TCRdb called the 5' RACE reads again in MiXCR, with one record for every CDR3 protein. The data hold about 730,000 distinct CDR3 sequences, with 43% observed a single time.

The chain combines TRBV6-1 with TRBJ1-2; weak D call: TRBD1 (5 bases). The specimen was blood. The TCR was taken from a woman aged 60-70 years in good health. The CDR3 loop reads CASSSSREFGYTF. In DNA form, the CDR3 reads TGTGCCAGCAGTTCATCCAGGGAGTTTGGCTACACCTTC.